The 5 T cell receptor beta chains listed next were all sequenced from one sample in a study of T cells in Graves' hyperthyroidism and ophthalmopathy. Amplified TCR beta CDR3 regions came from RNA transcripts. The HTBI primer set was used in a first-round RT-PCR of the TCR CDR3. TCRdb itself ran the multiplex PCR reads through MiXCR, one entry per CDR3 protein. Seen here are approximately 430,000 distinct CDR3 sequences, 15% to 17% observed once, and the top ten hold 12% to 15%. The sequenced sample was blood. The receptors shown here come from a woman aged 18 to 35 with Graves' hyperthyroidism.

This chain connects TRBV6-2 or TRBV6-3 to TRBJ1-2, with TRBD1 identical over 9 bases. J gave up 1 base and V 0 bases, and 0 bases lay outside the gene matches. The CDR3 covers 15 residues. Germline-derived CDR1 and CDR2 are MNHEY and SVGEGT. As DNA, the CDR3 is TGTGCCAGCAGTTACTCGACAGGGGGTAACTATGGCTACACCTTC. It encodes CASSYSTGGNYGYTF.

The rearrangement uses TRBV3-1 and TRBJ1-2; a weak D match, TRBD1 (6 bases). V lost 5 bases, J lost 4 bases, and 17 bases lay in between. From germline, CDR1 is LGHDT and CDR2 YNNKEL (reference sequence). The CDR3 covers 15 residues. The CDR3 sequence is CASSSTRGGSYGYTF. The CDR3 DNA reads TGTGCCAGCAGCTCTACAAGGGGGGGGAGCTATGGCTACACCTTC.

This clonotype was counted a few times. The rearrangement links TRBV7-9 to TRBJ1-5, with D hard to call. This CDR3 spans 12 amino acids. Deletions cut 6 bases from V and 11 bases from J, with 14 bases between. Germline CDR1 SEHNR, CDR2 FQNEAQ (reference sequence). The CDR3 bases are TGTGCCAGCAGTTCGACGGACTCAGCCCAGCATTTT. Translating it yields CASSSTDSAQHF.

This clonotype was observed at least ten times. The rearrangement links TRBV12-3 or TRBV12-4 to TRBJ1-6; a weak D match, TRBD1 (6 bases). V shed 2 bases and J shed 10 bases, with 12 bases lying between them. There are 14 residues in the CDR3. The CDR3 DNA is TGTGCCAGCAGTTTACGGACAGACCCGTCACCCCTCCACTTT. It codes for CASSLRTDPSPLHF.

This clonotype was detected many times. J is TRBJ2-3 and V is TRBV6-6, with 9 bases lining up with TRBD2. Trimming cost V 0 bases and J 7 bases; bases outside gene matches: 8. Germline CDR1 MNHNY, CDR2 SVGAGI (reference sequence). This CDR3 contains 16 residues. CDR3 amino acids: CASSYSRRGGLYTQYF. The CDR3 coding sequence is TGTGCCAGCAGTTACTCGAGGCGGGGGGGCCTATATACGCAGTATTTT.